The entry below gives a single TCR beta chain sequence along with its context. Its antigen is unknown. The data were obtained in a study of lymphopenia after photon versus proton radiotherapy. Points from the study as a whole: Authors raise, but do not show, better survival with proton therapy. Relative stability marked proton patients; photon patients lost diversity and naive cells.

This CDR3 comprises 15 residues. Looked up from germline, CDR1 is SGHRS and CDR2 is YFSETQ. V shed 4 bases and J shed 7 bases, with 15 bases lying between them. TCRdb's copy holds only in-frame clones and misses some; the assay was immunoSEQ multiplex PCR. The sample includes about 5,000 clones, around 90% seen only once; the top ten take 15% to 20%. Source: peripheral blood, taken from a patient treated with photon-based radiotherapy. This TCR came from a man in his thirties or forties with gastric cancer. The chain couples TRBV5-1 to TRBJ1-6; D may be TRBD1 (6 bases). As DNA, the CDR3 is TGCGCCAGCAGCCCCGAACAGGGTAGGAATTCACCCCTCCACTTT. Translated, it gives CASSPEQGRNSPLHF.